Presented here are 5 T cell receptor beta chains from one specimen sequenced in a study of cytomegalovirus exposure and HLA in healthy donors. With 60 Vbeta and 13 Jbeta primers, the PCR was carried out. Sequenced by immunoSEQ multiplex PCR; TCRdb stores in-frame clones only, minus some. The table shows about 130,000 clones, with about 80% occurring only once. Sequencing was carried out using PBMCs. The receptor set was obtained from a woman in her forties or fifties in good health and CMV-seronegative.

The sample holds one count of this clone. The chain carries TRBV2 and TRBJ2-1; no definite D call. The CDR3 covers 13 residues. V lost 4 bases, J lost 9 bases, and 13 bases lay in between. Germline lookup yields CDR1 SNHLY and CDR2 FYNNEI. The CDR3 spells CASSVLTGGEQFF. The CDR3 DNA follows: TGTGCCAGCAGTGTTCTGACCGGCGGTGAGCAGTTCTTC.

This clone was recorded once. The CDR3 is CASSEQQGTGSPLHF. CDR3 nucleotide sequence: TGTGCCAGCAGCGAACAACAGGGTACGGGTTCACCCCTCCACTTT. The rearrangement joins TRBV2 to TRBJ1-6; D is possibly TRBD1 (6 bases). The CDR3 spans 15 residues. Trimming took off 6 bases at V and 9 bases at J, with 18 bases between the two ends. Germline V gene sequence: CDR1 SNHLY, CDR2 FYNNEI.

CDR3 sequence reads: CASSLPAGGTYNEQFF. In nucleotides, the CDR3 is TGCGCCAGCAGCCTACCAGCGGGAGGAACGTACAATGAGCAGTTCTTC. The V call is TRBV4-1, the J call TRBJ2-1; 9 bases agree with TRBD2. CDR1 and CDR2 (germline): MGHRA, YSYEKL. The CDR3 covers 16 residues. J was trimmed by 4 bases and V by 4 bases; bases with no gene match: 8.

The rearrangement links TRBV5-4 to TRBJ2-7; TRBD2 matches at 10 bases. Germline CDR1 is SGHNT and CDR2 is YYREEE (reference sequence). CDR3 length equals 15 residues. V was pared by 4 bases and J by 6 bases, with 10 bases of the junction left unmatched. The CDR3 loop reads CASSLKAGGPGEQYF. The CDR3 DNA follows: TGTGCCAGCAGCCTGAAAGCGGGAGGGCCGGGCGAGCAGTACTTC. Full variable domain (remainder filled in from reference TRBV5-4 and TRBJ2-7): ETGVTQSPTHLIKTRGQQVTLRCSSQSGHNTVSWYQQALGQGPQFIFQYYREEENGRGNFPPRFSGLQFPNYSSELNVNALELDDSALYLCASSLKAGGPGEQYFGPGTRLTVT.

V usage is TRBV7-8 and J usage is TRBJ1-3, with TRBD1 as a possible D gene (5 bases). V lost 2 bases to trimming and J lost 0 bases, with 11 bases between them. Germline V gene data show CDR1 as SGHVS and CDR2 as FQNEAQ. The CDR3 length is 16 residues. The CDR3 protein is CASSLFDSNSGNTIYF. In DNA form, the CDR3 reads TGTGCCAGCAGCTTATTTGACAGCAACTCTGGAAACACCATATATTTT.